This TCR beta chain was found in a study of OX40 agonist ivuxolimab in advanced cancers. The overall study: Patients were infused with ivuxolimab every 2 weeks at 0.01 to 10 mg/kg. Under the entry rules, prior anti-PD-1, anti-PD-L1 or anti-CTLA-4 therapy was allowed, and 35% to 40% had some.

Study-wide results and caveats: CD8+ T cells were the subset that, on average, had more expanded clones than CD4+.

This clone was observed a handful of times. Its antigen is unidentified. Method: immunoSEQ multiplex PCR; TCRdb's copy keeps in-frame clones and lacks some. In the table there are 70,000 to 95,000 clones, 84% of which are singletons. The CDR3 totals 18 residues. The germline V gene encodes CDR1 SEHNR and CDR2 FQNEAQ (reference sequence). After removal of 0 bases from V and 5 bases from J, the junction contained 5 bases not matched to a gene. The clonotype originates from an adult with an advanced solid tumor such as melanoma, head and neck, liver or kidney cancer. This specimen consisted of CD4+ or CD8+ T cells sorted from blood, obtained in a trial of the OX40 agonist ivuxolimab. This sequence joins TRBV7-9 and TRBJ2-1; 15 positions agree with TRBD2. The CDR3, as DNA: TGTGCCAGCAGCTTAGCGTTTAGGACTAGCGGGGGGGACAATGAGCAGTTCTTC. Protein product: CASSLAFRTSGGDNEQFF.